The 3 T cell receptor beta chains below all came from one sample that was sequenced in a study of T cell changes during pregnancy in multiple sclerosis. The table came from immunoSEQ multiplex PCR; TCRdb's copy has only in-frame clones and leaves some out. The sample records 45,000 to 60,000 clones, more than 90% being singletons. This sample comprised peripheral blood, obtained after pregnancy. The receptor source for this set is a female donor in good health, enrolled as a control in a pregnancy study.

The gene calls are TRBV9 and TRBJ1-1; TRBD1 matches at 9 bases. The CDR3 runs to 17 residues. V was clipped by 4 bases and J by 4 bases; unmatched bases: 14. The germline gives CDR1 SGDLS, CDR2 YYNGEE. CDR3 protein: CASSTPLGGQGSTEAFF. CDR3 coding DNA: TGTGCCAGCAGCACCCCCTTAGGGGGACAGGGTAGCACTGAAGCTTTCTTT.

The chain couples TRBV11-2 to TRBJ1-2; TRBD1 is a possible D gene (5 bases). Germline values: CDR1 SGHAT, CDR2 FQNNGV. The V end lost 0 bases, the J end lost 8 bases, and 16 bases lay between the germline ends. The CDR3 has 15 amino acids. CDR3 sequence (DNA): TGTGCCAGCAGCTTAGATCCTGGGAGGGGAGGAGGCTACACCTTC. Its protein product is CASSLDPGRGGGYTF.

The rearrangement joins TRBV6-1 to TRBJ2-1; 10 nucleotides agree with TRBD2. The trim removed 8 bases at V and 8 bases at J, leaving 12 bases unmatched. Per germline, CDR1 MNHNS and CDR2 SASEGT. CDR3 length equals 15 residues. The CDR3 sequence is CASGRTSGGEHEQFF. The CDR3 region has the DNA TGTGCCAGCGGTCGGACTAGCGGAGGGGAGCATGAGCAGTTCTTC.